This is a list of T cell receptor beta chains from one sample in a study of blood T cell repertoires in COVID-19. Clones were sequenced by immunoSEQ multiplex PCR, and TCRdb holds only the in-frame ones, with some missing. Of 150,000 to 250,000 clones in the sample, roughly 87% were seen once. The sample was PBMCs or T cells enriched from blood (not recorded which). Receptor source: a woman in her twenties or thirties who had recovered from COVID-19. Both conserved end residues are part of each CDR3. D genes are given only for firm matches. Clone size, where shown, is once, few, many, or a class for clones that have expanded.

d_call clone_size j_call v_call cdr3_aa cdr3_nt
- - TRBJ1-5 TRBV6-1 CASSEAWGGRGNQPQHF TGTGCCAGCAGTGAAGCATGGGGGGGCAGGGGCAATCAGCCCCAGCATTTT
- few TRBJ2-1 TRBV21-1 CASSKRMRDSHNEQFF TGTGCCAGCAGCAAGAGAATGCGGGACTCGCACAATGAGCAGTTCTTC
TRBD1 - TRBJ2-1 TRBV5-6 CASSYRDRVYNEQFF TGTGCCAGCAGCTACCGGGACAGGGTTTACAATGAGCAGTTCTTC
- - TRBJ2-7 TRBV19 CASSIAGGSFYEQYF TGTGCCAGTAGTATAGCCGGCGGATCATTCTACGAGCAGTACTTC
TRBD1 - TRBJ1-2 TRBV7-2 CASSLVSGTGLLGGYTF TGTGCCAGCAGCTTAGTATCCGGGACAGGGCTTCTGGGGGGCTACACCTTC
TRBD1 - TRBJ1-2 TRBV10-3 CAISGTGSYGYTF TGTGCCATCTCCGGGACAGGGTCGTATGGCTACACCTTC
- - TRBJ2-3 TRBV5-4 CASRNTGEEATDTQYF TGTGCCAGCAGAAATACAGGGGAGGAGGCAACAGATACGCAGTATTTT
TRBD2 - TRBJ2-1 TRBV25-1 CASSELAGSDNEQFF TGTGCCAGCAGTGAACTAGCGGGATCCGACAATGAGCAGTTCTTC
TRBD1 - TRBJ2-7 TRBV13 CASGTRDRGPYF TGTGCCAGCGGGACCCGGGACAGGGGGCCGTACTTC
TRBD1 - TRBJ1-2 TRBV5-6 CASSRGQGGYTF TGTGCCAGCAGCCGGGGACAGGGGGGCTACACCTTC
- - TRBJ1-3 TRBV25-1 CASTRPGDSGNTIYF TGTGCCAGCACCAGACCGGGGGACTCTGGAAACACCATATATTTT
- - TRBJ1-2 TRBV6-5 CASGGEDSSTYGYTF TGTGCCAGCGGGGGGGAGGACAGTTCTACCTATGGCTACACCTTC
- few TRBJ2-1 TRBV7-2 CASSPDRGIQGEQFF TGTGCCAGCAGCCCCGATCGCGGGATTCAGGGTGAGCAGTTCTTC
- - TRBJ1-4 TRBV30 CAWTHPGGFEKLFF TGTGCCTGGACCCACCCCGGGGGGTTTGAAAAACTGTTTTTT
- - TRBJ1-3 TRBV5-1 CASSNDKSSGNTIYF TGCGCCAGCAGCAACGATAAGAGCTCTGGAAACACCATATATTTT
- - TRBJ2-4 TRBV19 CASSRKGDTGLNIQYF TGTGCCAGTAGTAGGAAAGGGGACACTGGTTTGAACATTCAGTACTTC
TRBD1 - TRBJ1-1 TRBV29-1 CSVKRQGAVFDTEAFF TGCAGCGTCAAGAGACAGGGGGCTGTTTTCGACACTGAAGCTTTCTTT
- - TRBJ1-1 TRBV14 CASSRQAGFGAFF TGTGCCAGCAGCCGTCAGGCGGGGTTCGGCGCTTTCTTT
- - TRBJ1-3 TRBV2 CASSEGGTPGNTIYF TGTGCCAGCAGTGAAGGGGGGACACCTGGAAACACCATATATTTT
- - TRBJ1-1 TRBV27 CASSSNHRNTEAFF TGTGCCAGCAGCTCTAATCACAGGAACACTGAAGCTTTCTTT
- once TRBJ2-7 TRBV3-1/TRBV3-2 CASSQVIPYEQYF TGTGCCAGCAGCCAAGTAATCCCCTACGAGCAGTACTTC
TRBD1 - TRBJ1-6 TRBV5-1 CASSLVTGEGSPLHF TGCGCCAGCAGCCTGGTGACAGGGGAGGGTTCACCCCTCCACTTT
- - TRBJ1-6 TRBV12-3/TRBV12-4 CASSLRSPLHF TGTGCCAGCAGTTTACGTTCACCCCTCCACTTT
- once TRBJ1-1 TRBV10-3 CAISELAGMNTEAFF TGTGCCATCAGTGAGTTGGCGGGGATGAACACTGAAGCTTTCTTT
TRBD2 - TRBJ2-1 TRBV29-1 CSGGLAGGLYNEQFF TGCAGCGGCGGACTAGCGGGGGGCCTTTACAATGAGCAGTTCTTC
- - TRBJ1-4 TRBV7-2 CASSLAYRDNEKLFF TGTGCCAGCAGCTTAGCGTACAGAGACAATGAAAAACTGTTTTTT
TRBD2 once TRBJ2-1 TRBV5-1 CASSLDAGEGNEQFF TGCGCCAGCAGCTTGGATGCGGGAGAGGGAAATGAGCAGTTCTTC
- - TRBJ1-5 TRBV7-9 CASSSPTGPQHF TGTGCCAGCAGCTCACCGACTGGGCCCCAGCATTTT
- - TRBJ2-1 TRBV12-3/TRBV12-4 CASSQYNEQFF TGTGCCAGCAGTCAGTACAATGAGCAGTTCTTC
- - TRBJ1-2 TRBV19 CASSSGWDGYTF TGTGCCAGTAGTTCAGGGTGGGATGGCTACACCTTC
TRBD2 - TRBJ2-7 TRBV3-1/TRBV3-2 CASSQGEGLAGSYEQYF TGTGCCAGCAGCCAAGGAGAGGGGCTAGCGGGTTCCTACGAGCAGTACTTC
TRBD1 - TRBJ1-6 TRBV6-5 CASSLGQNYNSPLHF TGTGCCAGCAGTCTGGGACAGAACTATAATTCACCCCTCCACTTT
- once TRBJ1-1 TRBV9 CASSVGGQLNTEAFF TGTGCCAGCAGCGTAGGGGGACAACTGAACACTGAAGCTTTCTTT
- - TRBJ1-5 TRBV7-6 CASSLGAGGNQPQHF TGTGCCAGCAGCTTAGGCGCAGGGGGCAATCAGCCCCAGCATTTT
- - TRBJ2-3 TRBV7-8 CASSRDWEDTDTQYF TGTGCCAGCAGCCGAGACTGGGAGGACACAGATACGCAGTATTTT
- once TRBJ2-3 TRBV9 CASSVEGRGTDTQYF TGTGCCAGCAGCGTAGAGGGCAGGGGAACAGATACGCAGTATTTT
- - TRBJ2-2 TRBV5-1 CASSQSSDSLNTGELFF TGCGCCAGCAGCCAATCCTCGGACAGTCTGAACACCGGGGAGCTGTTTTTT
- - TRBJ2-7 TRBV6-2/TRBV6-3 CASSYSSREQYF TGTGCCAGCAGTTACTCTTCCCGGGAGCAGTACTTC
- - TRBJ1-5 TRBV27 CASSHRGAGNQPQHF TGTGCCAGCAGTCACCGGGGGGCGGGCAATCAGCCCCAGCATTTT
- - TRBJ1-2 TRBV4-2 CASSQGAPNYGYTF TGTGCCAGCAGCCAAGGGGCGCCTAACTATGGCTACACCTTC
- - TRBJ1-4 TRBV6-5 CASSYSMQRNEKLFF TGTGCCAGCAGTTACTCGATGCAGAGGAATGAAAAACTGTTTTTT
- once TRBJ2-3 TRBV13 CASRRLSSGSWDTQYF TGTGCCAGCAGGCGTTTATCAAGCGGTAGTTGGGATACGCAGTATTTT
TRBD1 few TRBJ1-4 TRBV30 CAWSVQGAGGQEKLFF TGTGCCTGGAGTGTACAGGGGGCGGGTGGGCAGGAAAAACTGTTTTTT
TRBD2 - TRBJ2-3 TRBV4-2 CASSHPRRGSGRGGAQYF TGTGCCAGCAGCCATCCTCGACGGGGTAGCGGGAGGGGAGGTGCGCAGTATTTT
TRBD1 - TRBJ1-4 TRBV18 CASSISGTGDEKLFF TGTGCCAGCTCAATATCCGGGACAGGGGACGAAAAACTGTTTTTT
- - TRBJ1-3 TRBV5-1 CASSLGTGGNTIYF TGCGCCAGCAGCTTGGGGACTGGGGGAAACACCATATATTTT
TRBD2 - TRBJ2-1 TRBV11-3 CASSLSAGGTYNEQFF TGTGCCAGCAGCTTATCTGCGGGAGGAACGTACAATGAGCAGTTCTTC
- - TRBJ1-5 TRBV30 CAWSVSSNQPQHF TGTGCCTGGAGTGTTAGTAGCAATCAGCCCCAGCATTTT
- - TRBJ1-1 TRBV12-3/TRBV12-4 CASRPRSTEAFF TGTGCCAGCAGACCGAGGAGCACTGAAGCTTTCTTT
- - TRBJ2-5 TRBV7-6 CASSLLPLETQYF TGTGCCAGCAGCTTACTACCCTTAGAGACCCAGTACTTC
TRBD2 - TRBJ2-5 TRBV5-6 CASSLVGGGARQETQYF TGTGCCAGCAGCTTGGTAGGCGGGGGGGCCCGGCAAGAGACCCAGTACTTC
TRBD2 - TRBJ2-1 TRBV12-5 CASGIAGDNEQFF TGTGCTAGTGGTATAGCGGGGGACAATGAGCAGTTCTTC
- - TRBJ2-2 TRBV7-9 CASSFPEVGSGTGELFF TGTGCCAGCAGCTTCCCGGAGGTCGGGAGCGGAACCGGGGAGCTGTTTTTT
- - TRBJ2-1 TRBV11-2 CASSLDSPGLNNEQFF TGTGCCAGCAGCTTAGACTCCCCGGGATTGAACAATGAGCAGTTCTTC
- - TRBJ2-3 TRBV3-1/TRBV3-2 CASSQGSWLGGTDTQYF TGTGCCAGCAGCCAAGGCAGCTGGCTGGGAGGCACAGATACGCAGTATTTT